Listed here are 4 T cell receptor beta chains from one sample, sequenced in a study of cytomegalovirus exposure and HLA in healthy donors. PCR was performed using 60 Vbeta and 13 Jbeta primers. This table comes from immunoSEQ multiplex PCR, and its TCRdb copy is limited to in-frame clones, with some not included. Of about 190,000 clones listed, less than 90% were seen once; the top ten hold 0.26%. Sample: PBMCs. These receptors all stem from a boy aged 5 to 17 in good health and CMV-seronegative.

As regards this clone: Distinct nucleotide sequences in the sample also encode this CDR3. The chain joins TRBV27 to TRBJ1-5; D might be TRBD1 (6 bases). The CDR3 length is 15 residues. The germline gives CDR1 MNHEY, CDR2 SMNVEV (reference sequence). V gave up 2 bases and J gave up 2 bases, with 10 bases separating them. The CDR3 DNA reads TGTGCCAGCAGTTTACTAGGGGGTGGCAATCAGCCCCAGCATTTT. As protein: CASSLLGGGNQPQHF.

V usage is TRBV30 and J usage is TRBJ1-2, with 8 positions matching TRBD1. Germline assignment: CDR1 GTSNPN and CDR2 SVGIG (reference sequence). CDR3 length: 15 residues. V lost 4 bases to trimming and J lost 8 bases; unmatched junction nucleotides: 15. The CDR3: CAWTHAGGRTGGYTF. For the CDR3, the DNA is TGTGCCTGGACCCACGCAGGGGGCCGAACTGGAGGCTACACCTTC.

V gene TRBV29-1 combines with J gene TRBJ2-4, with 10 positions matching TRBD2. Germline assignment: CDR1 SQVTM and CDR2 ANQGSEA. There are 12 residues in the CDR3. Losses at the gene ends were 5 bases for V and 15 bases for J; bases not matched to a gene: 10. The CDR3 coding sequence is TGCAGCGTTTCGCTAGCGGGAGTGGGGAGGTACTTC. Residues: CSVSLAGVGRYF.

The J gene is TRBJ2-7, the V gene TRBV5-6, with 7 positions matching TRBD2. The V segment lost 4 bases and the J segment 0 bases; nucleotides outside the gene matches: 1. The CDR3 has 13 amino acids. Germline V gives CDR1 SGHDT, CDR2 YYEEEE. The CDR3 spells CASSRGVSYEQYF. CDR3 nucleotide sequence: TGTGCCAGCAGCCGGGGGGTCTCCTACGAGCAGTACTTC.